This T cell receptor beta chain stems from a study of T cells in Graves' hyperthyroidism and ophthalmopathy (dated by TCRdb to the late 2010s). Background for the entire study: Peripheral blood samples were taken at the time of initial diagnosis, prior to any treatment. To identify TCR V-J signatures that set the groups apart, the researchers used a discovery cohort of about a hundred patients, made up of under 50 with Graves' ophthalmopathy and 57 with stable Graves' hyperthyroidism. Whether ophthalmopathy could be predicted prospectively was tested in an independent validation cohort made up of under 20 hyperthyroidism patients plus 17 patients who later progressed to ophthalmopathy. For training and testing, the roughly 93 patients in the discovery cohort were randomly divided in a 7:3 ratio. In about 6 Graves' hyperthyroidism patients, the study also compared T-cell repertoires from thyroid tissue with T-cell repertoires from blood. After sampling, hyperthyroidism patients received methimazole starting at 30 mg daily, and ophthalmopathy patients received high-dose intravenous methylprednisolone. TCR Vbeta CDR3 sequencing of 130 to 150 peripheral blood samples (more than 40 ophthalmopathy, under 80 hyperthyroidism and around 17 progressor patients) is reported in the paper.

Stable Graves' hyperthyroidism was defined as no progression to ophthalmopathy during 18 months of follow-up. Hyperthyroidism patients were aged 18 to 65 years and newly diagnosed, with disease duration of less than 2 months. Any patient with an uncontrolled infection, another autoimmune disease, pregnancy or lactation was excluded. Diagnoses were established on the basis of clinical symptoms, serum thyroxine and TRAb, thyroid ultrasound, and orbital computed tomography. PBMCs were separated from roughly 10 ml of fresh peripheral blood using Ficoll-Paque density gradient centrifugation. Total RNA was extracted with Trizol reagent, and quality was checked on an Agilent 2100 Bioanalyzer. The TCR beta CDR3 regions were amplified from the RNA transcripts. The TCR CDR3 was subjected to a first round of RT-PCR using the HTBI primer set and the Qiagen OneStep RT-PCR kit. Libraries were constructed in a second round of multiplex PCR, after which size selection and purification were carried out. Sequencing of the libraries was done on an Illumina HiSeq2000 using paired-end 100 bp reads. As for the authors' bioinformatics: SOAPnuke was used to process the raw data, with reads discarded if the reads contained adapters or uncalled bases, had a mean Phred below 15, or lacked an exact constant-primer or identifier match. High-quality paired reads were merged using COPE v1.2.5, and each unique nucleotide sequence was defined as a clonotype. Clonotypes were aligned to IMGT TRBV, TRBD and TRBJ reference segments using MiTCR v1.1. Analysis was restricted to V-J combinations with a frequency above 0.0001, which covered 98% to 99.2% of repertoires. A TCS score was defined as the ratio between F50 (clonal expansion) and ExV (chaos), using BLOSUM62-based TCRdist between CDR3 peptides within each V-J. Welch's t-statistics and random forest reduced roughly 530 V-J features to roughly 13, which were used in a naive Bayes classifier (R e1071). The Morisita-Horn index was used to measure how similar the thyroid and blood repertoires were. TCRdb redid the processing of the public reads, applying fastp at Q25 and MiXCR, and retained in-frame beta chains. Under each unique CDR3 protein, matching rows form one entry showing the most common genes and DNA. The V and J calls were not made by the authors but by TCRdb's processing. Recorded for this sample are 600,000 to 800,000 distinct CDR3 sequences; under 45% of them occurred a single time. Around 32% of the sample is held by the ten biggest clonotypes.

Study-wide findings and limitations: During validation, the model predicted progression to ophthalmopathy a median of approximately 6.5 months ahead of onset, with more than 55% sensitivity and around 72% specificity. Sample size was not statistically predetermined, and blinding of investigators to group allocation was not performed. A 13 V-J signature model separated ophthalmopathy from stable hyperthyroidism, with 87.88% sensitivity and 81.08% specificity in cross-validation and 80%/75% in testing. Blood samples also contained most of the expanded thyroid clonotypes (frequency above 0.001), which suggests that blood repertoires may reflect thyroid immune responses.

Relative to germline, V is 1 base shorter and J is 2 bases shorter, with 9 bases between their ends. From the cysteine through the phenylalanine, the CDR3 covers 15 amino acids. The kept DNA is CDR3 alone, 45 bases in frame from the first base. For CDR1 and CDR2, the germline V gene lists SGHRS and YFSETQ. Comments on this clonotype: The antigen this receptor binds is unknown. No base-level quality is on record; no much larger clone is a single base apart.

Sequences were obtained from blood. The source is a middle-aged woman with Graves' hyperthyroidism. In this chain, TRBV5-1 is recombined with TRBJ2-2, and possibly TRBD2, on 5 matching bases. The sequenced DNA is TGCGCCAGCAGCTTGAGGGAGTTAAACACCGGGGAGCTGTTTTTT. Translated, it gives CASSLRELNTGELFF. Joined to the reference TRBV5-1 and TRBJ2-2 proteins, this CDR3 gives the full variable domain: KAGVTQTPRYLIKTRGQQVTLSCSPISGHRSVSWYQQTPGQGLQFLFEYFSETQRNKGNFPGRFSGRQFSNSRSEMNVSTLELGDSALYLCASSLRELNTGELFFGEGSRLTVL.